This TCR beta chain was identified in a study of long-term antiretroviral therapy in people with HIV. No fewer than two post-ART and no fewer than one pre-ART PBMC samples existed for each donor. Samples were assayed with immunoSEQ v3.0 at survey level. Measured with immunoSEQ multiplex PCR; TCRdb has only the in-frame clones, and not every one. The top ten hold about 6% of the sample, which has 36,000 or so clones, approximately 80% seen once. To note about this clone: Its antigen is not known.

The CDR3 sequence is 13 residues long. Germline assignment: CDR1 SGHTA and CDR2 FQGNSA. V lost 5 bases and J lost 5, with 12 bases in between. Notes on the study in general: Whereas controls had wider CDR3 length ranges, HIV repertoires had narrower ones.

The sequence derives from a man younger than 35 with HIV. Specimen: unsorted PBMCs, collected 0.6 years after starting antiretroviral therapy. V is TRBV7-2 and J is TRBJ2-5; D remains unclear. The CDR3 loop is CASSPRTWETQYF. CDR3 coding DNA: TGTGCCAGCAGCCCCCGTACGTGGGAGACCCAGTACTTC.